The 10 T cell receptor beta chains given below trace back to one sample, sequenced in a study of blood T cell repertoires in COVID-19. The table came from immunoSEQ multiplex PCR; TCRdb's copy has only in-frame clones and leaves some out. The sample has about 500,000 clones, around 90% seen once. Sequences were obtained from PBMCs or T cells enriched from blood (not recorded which). The receptors were sampled from a woman aged 18-30 years who had recovered from COVID-19.

The chain uses TRBV7-8 and TRBJ2-7, with D possibly being TRBD2 (5 bases). Germline V gene data show CDR1 as SGHVS and CDR2 as FQNEAQ. This CDR3 has 12 residues. Trimming removed 5 bases from V and 5 bases from J, with 10 bases in between. The CDR3: CASSQRTNEQYF. The DNA of the CDR3 is TGTGCCAGCAGCCAGCGGACGAACGAGCAGTACTTC.

The genes are TRBV7-8 and TRBJ2-1; 10 bases agree with TRBD2. The V and J ends lost 5 bases and 5 bases, in that order; junction bases with no gene match: 6. The germline CDR1 and CDR2 sequences are SGHVS and FQNEAQ. The CDR3 extends over 15 amino acids. The CDR3 is CASSPRLAGDNEQFF. In DNA, the CDR3 is TGTGCCAGCAGCCCACGGCTAGCGGGGGACAATGAGCAGTTCTTC.

The chain employs TRBV21-1 and TRBJ2-3; the D call TRBD2 from the table was never checked on the DNA. TRBV21-1 is a pseudogene segment. This CDR3 is 13 amino acids long. CDR3 sequence reads: CASSSRVADTQYF. The CDR3 DNA is TGTGCCAGCAGCTCCCGAGTTGCAGATACGCAGTATTTT.

V and J are TRBV5-1 and TRBJ2-5; 11 nucleotides align to TRBD2. The trim removed 7 bases at V and 5 bases at J, leaving 10 bases unmatched. This CDR3 is 15 amino acids long. The germline V gene encodes CDR1 SGHRS and CDR2 YFSETQ. The CDR3 DNA reads TGCGCCAGCCGACGGACTAGCGGGTGGGGGGAGACCCAGTACTTC. It is translated as CASRRTSGWGETQYF.

This chain connects TRBV20-1 to TRBJ1-2; 8 bases align to TRBD1. Germline CDR1 reads DFQATT; CDR2 reads SNEGSKA (reference sequence). The CDR3 contains 11 residues. The trim removed 5 bases at V and 13 bases at J, leaving 9 bases unmatched. The CDR3 coding sequence is TGCAGTGCTCCACAGGGGGGGCTTAGCACCTTC. It encodes CSAPQGGLSTF.

CDR3 in amino acids: CASSLYGETQYF. The CDR3 DNA reads TGCGCCAGCAGCTTGTACGGAGAGACCCAGTACTTC. This chain joins TRBV5-1 and TRBJ2-5; the D is unclear. There are 12 residues in the CDR3. Germline CDR1 SGHRS, CDR2 YFSETQ. Trimming stripped 1 base from V and 4 bases from J, with 5 bases between. The whole variable domain, filled in from reference TRBV5-1 and TRBJ2-5, reads KAGVTQTPRYLIKTRGQQVTLSCSPISGHRSVSWYQQTPGQGLQFLFEYFSETQRNKGNFPGRFSGRQFSNSRSEMNVSTLELGDSALYLCASSLYGETQYFGPGTRLLVL.

The chain carries TRBV2 and TRBJ2-3, with TRBD2 matching 12 bases. From germline, CDR1 is SNHLY and CDR2 FYNNEI. The CDR3 totals 20 residues. The V and J ends lost 5 bases and 0 bases, in that order; junction bases with no gene match: 15. CDR3 residues: CASSTPSGGAKNPSTDTQYF. The CDR3 DNA is TGTGCCAGCAGTACCCCTAGCGGGGGGGCGAAAAACCCTAGCACAGATACGCAGTATTTT.

CDR3 in amino acids: CATLQGGGYQETQYF. Written as DNA, the CDR3 is TGTGCCACTCTACAGGGGGGAGGCTACCAAGAGACCCAGTACTTC. The genes are TRBV2 and TRBJ2-5; 8 bases fit TRBD1. The germline V gene has CDR1 SNHLY and CDR2 FYNNEI. V lost 10 bases and J lost 0; bases outside the gene matches: 10. The CDR3 sequence is 15 residues long.

The V and J genes are TRBV9 and TRBJ1-3, with D possibly TRBD1 on 6 matching bases. The CDR3 runs 15 residues. Germline assignment: CDR1 SGDLS and CDR2 YYNGEE. Deletions cut 0 bases from V and 4 bases from J, with 11 bases between. CDR3: CASSVAPGAGNTIYF. CDR3 nucleotides: TGTGCCAGCAGCGTAGCGCCAGGGGCAGGAAACACCATATATTTT. Complete variable domain (other parts from reference TRBV9 and TRBJ1-3): DSGVTQTPKHLITATGQRVTLRCSPRSGDLSVYWYQQSLDQGLQFLIQYYNGEERAKGNILERFSAQQFPDLHSELNLSSLELGDSALYFCASSVAPGAGNTIYFGEGSWLTVV.

J is TRBJ1-2 and V is TRBV29-1; D is possibly TRBD1 (5 bases). The CDR3 spans 13 residues. The V end lost 1 base, the J end lost 6 bases, and 12 bases lay between the germline ends. Germline lookup yields CDR1 SQVTM and CDR2 ANQGSEA. The CDR3 reads CSVEVRERDGYTF. CDR3 nucleotide sequence: TGCAGCGTTGAAGTCAGGGAACGGGATGGCTACACCTTC. The complete variable domain, with remaining parts taken from reference TRBV29-1 and TRBJ1-2, reads SAVISQKPSRDICQRGTSLTIQCQVDSQVTMMFWYRQQPGQSLTLIATANQGSEATYESGFVIDKFPISRPNLTFSTLTVSNMSPEDSSIYLCSVEVRERDGYTFGSGTRLTVV.